What follows describes a single T cell receptor (beta chain). Its cognate antigen has yet to be identified. The input lacks base qualities; no much larger clone sits a single base away. The data were taken from a study of blood T cell repertoires in COVID-19 (dated by TCRdb to about 2020). For the study in its entirety: Samples covering the acute and convalescent phases of COVID-19 were provided by collaborators in the United States, Italy and Spain. HLA class I and class II types, where available, came from metadata supplied by the sample provider rather than from assay-based typing. The samples were drawn from two sources: the first 160 participants of the ongoing ImmuneRACE study, and over 1,000 subjects contributed by 6 global collaborators. The repertoires were made available in a free public database intended to serve as a resource for research on the immune response to SARS-CoV-2. Sample metadata almost always included a de-identified subject ID, COVID-19 status, age in years and sex. The prospective study material was composed of cDNA or gDNA derived from T cells, B-cell-depleted T cells, or PBMCs. The dataset comprised deeply sampled blood TCRbeta repertoires from subjects exposed to, actively infected with, or recovered from COVID-19.

TCRbeta CDR3 regions were amplified from genomic DNA using the immunoSEQ Assay, a bias-controlled multiplex PCR. On the study's bioinformatics: Nucleated cell counts per sample were estimated from amplification of reference gene primers within the assay. To quantify the absolute abundance of each unique TCRbeta CDR3 rearrangement, sequence reads were collapsed and filtered. For each sample, productive Simpson clonality was calculated as the square root of Simpson's diversity index over productive rearrangements. TCRdb re-hosts the immuneACCESS table, in-frame sequences only. Its copies lack some clones; in the studies checked, an unresolved V gene accounts for under half of them, and the cause for the rest is not known. Clonal size and the V and J genes are those of that table, whereas D and trimming came from the DNA. Across this sample there are 100,000 to 120,000 clones, with approximately 82% seen only once. About 16% of the sample rests with the top ten.

General findings and caveats noted by the study authors: Clinical and demographic metadata were provided uncurated, with the amount varying by source and participant.

The collaborating institutions used their own protocols to collect whole blood in K2EDTA tubes. For TCRbeta analysis, collaborator samples were shipped as frozen whole blood, as isolated PBMCs, or as DNA extracted from either sample type. The sample taken for sequencing was peripheral blood. The origin of this receptor is a woman older than 75 with acute or convalescent COVID-19.

The DNA sequence reads TGTGCCAGCAGCTTAACCGGGACTTGGACTAACACAGATACGCAGTATTTT. Its product reads: CASSLTGTWTNTDTQYF. The V and J segments used are TRBV7-2 and TRBJ2-3, with a weak D call of TRBD2 (6 bases match). Including cysteine and phenylalanine, the CDR3 has 17 amino acids. CDR3 DNA is the only sequence kept; it has 51 bases, read in frame from the first base. V and J are truncated by 2 bases and 2 bases respectively, leaving an intervening sequence of 17 bases. Via the germline V gene, CDR1 is SGHTA and CDR2 FQGNSA.